The next 10 T cell receptor beta chains were all read from a single sample in a study of T cell changes during pregnancy in multiple sclerosis. Libraries were prepared by immunoSEQ multiplex PCR; TCRdb keeps only in-frame clonotypes and omits some of them. The data show roughly 29,000 clones, with around nine tenths seen just once and around 8.6% held by the top ten. The source material was CD8+ T cells from peripheral blood mononuclear cells, sampled before pregnancy. The receptors were sampled from a female donor with multiple sclerosis, enrolled in a pregnancy study.

The genes are TRBV2 and TRBJ1-6; 8 bases line up with TRBD1. The CDR3 runs to 16 residues. The germline gives CDR1 SNHLY, CDR2 FYNNEI. The V segment lost 8 bases and the J segment 7 bases; nucleotides outside the gene matches: 13. The CDR3 DNA is TGTGCCAGCGGGGGGACGTTGGGACAGGAGAATTCACCCCTCCACTTT. It codes for CASGGTLGQENSPLHF.

The V and J genes are TRBV25-1 and TRBJ1-2; D possibly corresponds to TRBD1 (6 bases). From germline, CDR1 is MGHDK and CDR2 SYGVNS. The CDR3 is 15 amino acids. With 6 bases removed from V and 0 bases from J, the gap between germline ends came to 14 bases. CDR3: CASSDWDTTNYGYTF. The CDR3 coding sequence is TGTGCCAGCAGCGACTGGGACACCACTAACTATGGCTACACCTTC.

The chain employs TRBV7-6 and TRBJ1-2; 7 nucleotides align to TRBD1. The junction had 9 bases not matched to a gene; V was cut back by 4 bases and J by 7 bases. The CDR3 has 14 residues. Germline CDR1 and CDR2: SGHVS and FNYEAQ. CDR3 DNA: TGTGCCAGCAGCTCCCCTAGGGGGCTCGGTGGCTACACCTTC. Translated, it gives CASSSPRGLGGYTF.

In DNA, the CDR3 is TGTGCCACCAGCAGAACCGGGACTAGCGGGCAGTACGAGCAGTACTTC. Translation: CATSRTGTSGQYEQYF. The rearrangement uses TRBV15 and TRBJ2-7; 12 bases fit TRBD2. Germline V gives CDR1 LNHNV, CDR2 YYDKDF (reference sequence). The V segment lost 2 bases and the J segment 4 bases; nucleotides outside the gene matches: 6. This CDR3 is 16 amino acids long.

The table lists this clone with a count of one. The rearrangement joins TRBV5-5 to TRBJ1-1; D not resolved. This CDR3 has 14 residues. The V and J ends lost 4 bases and 0 bases respectively, with 10 bases between them. Per the germline V gene, CDR1 is SGHKS and CDR2 is YYEKEE (reference sequence). The CDR3 sequence is CASSPILMNTEAFF. The CDR3 region has the DNA TGTGCCAGCAGCCCGATACTGATGAACACTGAAGCTTTCTTT.

The V and J genes are TRBV4-3 and TRBJ1-2; D ambiguous. V was trimmed by 0 bases and J by 4 bases, leaving 12 bases between them. The CDR3 is made up of 15 amino acids. Germline V CDR1 and CDR2: LGHNA, YSLEER. In nucleotides, the CDR3 is TGCGCCAGCAGCCAAGATGCGGGCGTTTCCTATGGCTACACCTTC. Its translation is CASSQDAGVSYGYTF.

This chain uses TRBV6-4 with TRBJ2-2; D unresolved. CDR3 length: 13 amino acids. The germline V gene encodes CDR1 MRHNA and CDR2 SNTAGT. V was pared by 2 bases and J by 4 bases, with 5 bases between. This CDR3 is CASSDAATGELFF. The CDR3 DNA reads as TGTGCCAGCAGTGACGCGGCCACCGGGGAGCTGTTTTTT.

V usage is TRBV4-3 and J usage is TRBJ2-1; no clear D. Germline V gives CDR1 LGHNA, CDR2 YSLEER. The CDR3 covers 13 residues. Between the trimmed V and J ends, which lost 5 bases and 8 bases, there was a span of 13 bases. The CDR3 region is CASSYGESDEQFF. The CDR3 bases are TGCGCCAGCAGCTACGGAGAGAGCGATGAGCAGTTCTTC.

This clone was seen just once. This chain joins TRBV2 and TRBJ1-4, with TRBD1 identical over 9 bases. The CDR3 totals 12 residues. With V trimmed by 10 bases and J by 6 bases, 3 bases remained unmatched. Germline CDR1 reads SNHLY; CDR2 reads FYNNEI. DNA of the CDR3: TGTGCCATCCGGGACAGGGATGAAAAACTGTTTTTT. Translation gives CAIRDRDEKLFF.

This chain links TRBV27 with TRBJ2-7, with 7 bases that match TRBD2. The V segment lost 9 bases and the J segment 2 bases; nucleotides outside the gene matches: 13. This CDR3 region has 15 residues. The germline gives CDR1 MNHEY, CDR2 SMNVEV (reference sequence). The CDR3 region is CASSPQTLAAYEQYF. The CDR3 DNA reads as TGTGCCAGTTCCCCCCAAACTCTAGCGGCCTACGAGCAGTACTTC.